Below are 28 T cell receptor beta chains sequenced from a single sample in a study of OX40 agonist ivuxolimab in advanced cancers. TCRdb keeps only in-frame clones here, not all; method: immunoSEQ multiplex PCR. The table lists 35,000 to 45,000 clones, 91% of them singletons. The sample here was CD4+ or CD8+ T cells sorted from blood, taken in a trial of the OX40 agonist ivuxolimab. All receptors derive from an adult with an advanced solid tumor such as melanoma, head and neck, liver or kidney cancer.

V gene TRBV28 combines with J gene TRBJ2-7, with D hard to call. Germline lookup yields CDR1 MDHEN and CDR2 SYDVKM. The CDR3 spans 12 residues. V was pared by 2 bases and J by 2 bases, with 4 bases between. The CDR3 loop is CASSLGTYEQYF. CDR3 bases: TGTGCCAGCAGTTTAGGCACCTACGAGCAGTACTTC. Looking up the rest from reference TRBV28 and TRBJ2-7 gives the full variable domain: DVKVTQSSRYLVKRTGEKVFLECVQDMDHENMFWYRQDPGLGLRLIYFSYDVKMKEKGDIPEGYSVSREKKERFSLILESASTNQTSMYLCASSLGTYEQYFGPGTRLTVT.

This chain uses TRBV7-6 with TRBJ2-2; tentatively, D is TRBD1 or TRBD2 (5 bases each). The CDR3 consists of 13 residues. Trimming cost V 3 bases and J 7 bases, with 9 bases left between them. Germline V gene data show CDR1 as SGHVS and CDR2 as FNYEAQ. The CDR3 DNA sequence: TGTGCCAGCAGCTTCAGGGAGAACGGGGAGCTGTTTTTT. It is translated as CASSFRENGELFF. Full variable domain (outside the CDR3, taken from reference TRBV7-6 and TRBJ2-2): GAGVSQSPRYKVTKRGQDVALRCDPISGHVSLYWYRQALGQGPEFLTYFNYEAQQDKSGLPNDRFSAERPEGSISTLTIQRTEQRDSAMYRCASSFRENGELFFGEGSRLTVL.

The chain employs TRBV28 and TRBJ1-5; D is possibly TRBD1 (5 bases). This CDR3 region has 14 residues. Germline values: CDR1 MDHEN, CDR2 SYDVKM. Trimming cost V 5 bases and J 3 bases, with 11 bases left between them. The CDR3 loop is CASSLRQNNQPQHF. Here the CDR3 DNA reads TGTGCCAGCAGTCTTCGACAGAACAATCAGCCCCAGCATTTT. The full variable domain, rest sourced from reference TRBV28 and TRBJ1-5, is DVKVTQSSRYLVKRTGEKVFLECVQDMDHENMFWYRQDPGLGLRLIYFSYDVKMKEKGDIPEGYSVSREKKERFSLILESASTNQTSMYLCASSLRQNNQPQHFGDGTRLSIL.

The J gene is TRBJ1-2, the V gene TRBV6-1; D gene unclear. CDR3 length: 12 amino acids. Trimming took off 6 bases at V and 8 bases at J, with 13 bases between the two ends. Germline V gives CDR1 MNHNS, CDR2 SASEGT. The CDR3: CASRTDSGGYTF. CDR3 sequence (DNA): TGTGCCAGCAGAACAGACTCCGGAGGCTACACCTTC.

The chain links TRBV5-6 to TRBJ2-5, with TRBD2 matching over 7 bases. The CDR3 is made up of 15 amino acids. V was pared by 3 bases and J by 3 bases, with 8 bases of the junction left unmatched. Looked up from germline, CDR1 is SGHDT and CDR2 is YYEEEE. The CDR3 loop reads CASSSRGRVEETQYF. The CDR3 DNA is TGTGCCAGCAGCTCCCGCGGGAGAGTGGAAGAGACCCAGTACTTC.

The chain uses TRBV28 and TRBJ2-1; maybe TRBD2 (5 bases). The CDR3 is 13 amino acids. The V end lost 3 bases, the J end lost 8 bases, and 11 bases lay between the germline ends. Germline V gene lookup returns CDR1 MDHEN and CDR2 SYDVKM. In DNA form, the CDR3 reads TGTGCCAGCAGTTTCGAGGGAAAGGATGAGCAGTTCTTC. As protein: CASSFEGKDEQFF.

A single count supports this clone. The chain combines TRBV11-1 with TRBJ2-7, with D maybe TRBD1 (6 bases). V lost 4 bases, J lost 5 bases, and 6 bases lay in between. CDR3 size: 11 residues. The germline CDR1 and CDR2 sequences are SGHAT and FQDESV (reference sequence). This CDR3 reads CASSSGDEQYF. The CDR3 nucleotides read TGTGCCAGCAGCTCAGGGGACGAGCAGTACTTC.

The V call is TRBV19, the J call TRBJ2-7; perhaps TRBD2 as D (6 bases). The V gene lost 8 bases and the J gene lost 7 bases, with 21 bases spanning the gap. The length of the CDR3 is 14 residues. The germline V gene encodes CDR1 LNHDA and CDR2 SQIVND (reference sequence). CDR3: CASGLGGVVREQYF. The DNA for the CDR3 is TGTGCCAGTGGGTTGGGGGGAGTGGTAAGGGAGCAGTACTTC.

V gene TRBV13 combines with J gene TRBJ1-4; no definite D call. Germline loops: CDR1 PRHDT, CDR2 FYEKMQ (reference sequence). The CDR3 length is 14 residues. V lost 6 bases and J 8 bases, leaving 16 bases between the germline ends. The chain's CDR3 is CASSEVGVREKLFF. CDR3 coding DNA: TGTGCCAGCAGTGAAGTTGGGGTTCGGGAAAAACTGTTTTTT.

The chain links TRBV27 to TRBJ2-1; no clear D. The germline V gene has CDR1 MNHEY and CDR2 SMNVEV (reference sequence). Trimming stripped 3 bases from V and 6 bases from J, with 12 bases between. The CDR3 spans 14 residues. The CDR3 DNA is TGTGCCAGCAGTTTGAGGCAGGATGGCAATGAGCAGTTCTTC. Amino acids: CASSLRQDGNEQFF.

The rearrangement uses TRBV5-1 and TRBJ2-7, with D possibly being TRBD1 or TRBD2 (5 bases each). The CDR3 sequence is 13 residues long. Trimming stripped 2 bases from V and 6 bases from J, with 12 bases between. CDR1 SGHRS and CDR2 YFSETQ come from the germline V gene. The CDR3 protein is CASSLLPGPEQYF. CDR3 sequence (DNA): TGCGCCAGCAGCTTACTTCCGGGACCCGAGCAGTACTTC.

The count of this clone is one. This chain joins TRBV19 and TRBJ1-5; D is unresolved. V was cut by 4 bases and J by 7 bases, with 8 bases left in between. The CDR3 is 12 amino acids. Germline CDR1 reads LNHDA; CDR2 reads SQIVND (reference sequence). The CDR3 is CASSKRSQPQHF. DNA for the CDR3: TGTGCCAGTAGTAAGAGAAGCCAGCCCCAGCATTTT.

This clone was seen once. The chain carries TRBV9 and TRBJ2-1, with D unclear. From germline, CDR1 is SGDLS and CDR2 YYNGEE. V shed 0 bases and J shed 7 bases, with 11 bases lying between them. The CDR3 length is 14 residues. As DNA, the CDR3 is TGTGCCAGCAGCGTAGGAAGGCACGGGAATGAGCAGTTCTTC. It translates to CASSVGRHGNEQFF.

This chain links TRBV6-1 with TRBJ2-7, with D unclear. V gave up 3 bases and J gave up 4 bases, with 10 bases separating them. Germline-derived CDR1 and CDR2 are MNHNS and SASEGT. This CDR3 spans 13 amino acids. The CDR3 DNA follows: TGTGCCAGCAGTGATAACGTGCTTTACGAGCAGTACTTC. This gives the protein CASSDNVLYEQYF.

The chain links TRBV9 to TRBJ2-1, with D possibly being TRBD1 (6 bases). Germline CDR1 SGDLS, CDR2 YYNGEE. V shed 3 bases and J shed 4 bases, with 11 bases lying between them. The CDR3 spans 14 residues. This chain's CDR3 is CASSDGQSYNEQFF. The CDR3 DNA reads as TGTGCCAGCAGCGACGGACAGAGTTACAATGAGCAGTTCTTC. The entire variable domain, with the rest obtained from reference TRBV9 and TRBJ2-1, is as follows: DSGVTQTPKHLITATGQRVTLRCSPRSGDLSVYWYQQSLDQGLQFLIQYYNGEERAKGNILERFSAQQFPDLHSELNLSSLELGDSALYFCASSDGQSYNEQFFGPGTRLTVL.

The rearrangement joins TRBV5-4 to TRBJ2-1, with 7 bases identical to TRBD2. This CDR3 comprises 14 residues. Looked up from germline, CDR1 is SGHNT and CDR2 is YYREEE (reference sequence). V dropped 6 bases and J dropped 7; count of bases not matched to a gene: 10. The CDR3 DNA reads as TGTGCCAGCACCGAGGCGGGAGCACTGAATGAGCAGTTCTTC. It codes for CASTEAGALNEQFF.

The chain recombines TRBV27 with TRBJ1-5; 8 bases map to TRBD1. Germline values: CDR1 MNHEY, CDR2 SMNVEV (reference sequence). CDR3 size: 14 residues. V lost 6 bases to trimming and J lost 2 bases; unmatched junction nucleotides: 3. The CDR3 DNA reads TGTGCCAGCAGCCCGACAGGGGGCAATCAGCCCCAGCATTTT. Its translation is CASSPTGGNQPQHF.

The V gene is TRBV27, the J gene TRBJ2-1; TRBD2 agrees at 8 bases. V lost 5 bases and J lost 8; bases outside the gene matches: 14. This CDR3 is 16 amino acids long. From germline, CDR1 is MNHEY and CDR2 SMNVEV (reference sequence). CDR3 in DNA: TGTGCCAGCAGTGCCCAAGCGGGAGTGGCGGTCGATGAGCAGTTCTTC. Amino acids: CASSAQAGVAVDEQFF.

The chain is built from TRBV9 and TRBJ1-1, with D unresolved. The CDR3 length is 15 residues. The V and J ends lost 1 base and 4 bases respectively, with 14 bases between them. The germline V gene has CDR1 SGDLS and CDR2 YYNGEE. The DNA for the CDR3 is TGTGCCAGCAGCGTACCCCTAACGGAACCCACTGAAGCTTTCTTT. It specifies CASSVPLTEPTEAFF.

The CDR3 reads CASRPLTSGGYEQYF. DNA for the CDR3: TGTGCCAGCAGACCGCTGACTAGCGGGGGGTACGAGCAGTACTTC. V usage is TRBV28 and J usage is TRBJ2-7; 13 bases agree with TRBD2. CDR3 length: 15 amino acids. V lost 6 bases and J lost 4; bases outside the gene matches: 6. Per the germline V gene, CDR1 is MDHEN and CDR2 is SYDVKM.

V gene TRBV9 combines with J gene TRBJ2-7, with 11 bases identical to TRBD2. CDR3 length: 14 amino acids. The germline CDR1 and CDR2 sequences are SGDLS and YYNGEE. Unmatched junction bases numbered 4, after V lost 3 bases and J lost 5 bases. The CDR3 DNA follows: TGTGCCAGCAGCGGCGGGACTAGCGGTCACGAGCAGTACTTC. Translated: CASSGGTSGHEQYF.

The chain uses TRBV27 and TRBJ1-1, with unresolved D. Trimming took off 2 bases at V and 1 base at J, with 5 bases between the two ends. CDR3 size: 13 residues. From germline, CDR1 is MNHEY and CDR2 SMNVEV (reference sequence). The chain's CDR3 is CASSLIRNTEAFF. CDR3 DNA: TGTGCCAGCAGTTTAATCCGGAACACTGAAGCTTTCTTT.

V and J are TRBV7-9 and TRBJ2-1; 11 bases agree with TRBD2. Losses at the gene ends were 3 bases for V and 9 bases for J; bases not matched to a gene: 7. Germline CDR1 is SEHNR and CDR2 is FQNEAQ (reference sequence). The CDR3 consists of 15 residues. CDR3 sequence: CASSFSSGRSIEQFF. The CDR3 bases are TGTGCCAGCAGCTTCTCTAGCGGGAGGTCTATTGAGCAGTTCTTC.

This sequence joins TRBV18 and TRBJ2-7; D unresolved. Looked up from germline, CDR1 is KGHSH and CDR2 is LQKENI. Trimming cost V 2 bases and J 0 bases, with 5 bases left between them. The CDR3 runs to 13 residues. Written as DNA, the CDR3 is TGTGCCAGCTCACCATGGAGCTCCTACGAGCAGTACTTC. It translates to CASSPWSSYEQYF.

The chain's CDR3 is CASTGLAGGPSGELFF. CDR3 sequence (DNA): TGCGCCAGCACCGGACTAGCGGGAGGGCCGTCCGGGGAGCTGTTTTTT. The genes are TRBV10-2 and TRBJ2-2; 15 bases map to TRBD2. V gave up 7 bases and J gave up 6 bases; unmatched junction bases: 6. Germline lookup yields CDR1 WSHSY and CDR2 SAAADI. CDR3 size: 16 residues.

The chain carries TRBV10-3 and TRBJ2-2; the match to TRBD2 covers 10 bases. Germline CDR1 and CDR2: ENHRY and SYGVKD. This CDR3 comprises 16 residues. The junction had 8 bases not matched to a gene; V was cut back by 6 bases and J by 4 bases. The CDR3 spells CAIRRAGGRGTGELFF. DNA for the CDR3: TGTGCCATCAGGCGAGCGGGGGGGAGAGGCACCGGGGAGCTGTTTTTT.

The chain joins TRBV27 to TRBJ2-7; 10 bases fit TRBD2. Germline loops: CDR1 MNHEY, CDR2 SMNVEV (reference sequence). This CDR3 is 17 amino acids long. V lost 4 bases and J lost 4; bases outside the gene matches: 13. This chain's CDR3 is CASSSLVYDSGRYEQYF. The CDR3 DNA reads as TGTGCCAGCAGTTCTCTCGTCTATGATAGCGGGAGGTACGAGCAGTACTTC.

The V gene is TRBV6-1, the J gene TRBJ1-2; D ambiguous. V gave up 2 bases and J gave up 1 base, with 14 bases separating them. CDR3 length equals 16 residues. Germline CDR1 MNHNS, CDR2 SASEGT. CDR3 DNA: TGTGCCAGCAGTGAAATAGGAACACGCTTTAACTATGGCTACACCTTC. The encoded protein is CASSEIGTRFNYGYTF.